The entry below gives a single T cell receptor (beta chain) sequence along with its context. This specimen comes from a study of pediatric ulcerative colitis. Turning to the study itself: Fewer than ten patients showed pancolitis and two showed left-sided colitis.

The germline V gene has CDR1 SGHAT and CDR2 FQNNGV. The CDR3 length is 16 residues. The J segment lost 6 bases and the V segment lost 4 bases, leaving 12 bases of the junction unmatched. Libraries were prepared by immunoSEQ multiplex PCR; TCRdb keeps only in-frame clonotypes and omits some of them. The data contain about 32,000 clones, roughly 82% of them singletons. The TCR originated in a boy under 18 with severe ulcerative colitis. The V call is TRBV11-2, the J call TRBJ1-2, with TRBD1 identical over 9 bases. Material for sequencing was blood. Here the CDR3 reads CASSYIVGTGWDGYTF. As DNA, the CDR3 is TGTGCCAGCAGCTACATAGTGGGGACAGGGTGGGATGGCTACACCTTC.